The sequence of this T cell receptor beta chain was determined in a study of blood T cell repertoires in COVID-19 (dated by TCRdb to 2019 to 2021). With respect to the entire study: The collaborator samples originated in the United States, Italy and Spain and spanned the acute and convalescent phases of COVID-19. The material from the prospective study consisted of cDNA or gDNA derived from T cells, B-cell-depleted T cells, or PBMCs. The dataset comprised deeply sampled blood TCRbeta repertoires from subjects exposed to, actively infected with, or recovered from COVID-19. A freely available public database, intended as a resource for researchers studying the immune response to SARS-CoV-2, is where the repertoires were released. Samples came from the ongoing ImmuneRACE study (first 160 participants) plus 1,254 subjects from 6 global collaborators. The sample metadata nearly always contained a de-identified subject ID, COVID-19 status, age in years and sex. Where available, HLA class I and class II types were obtained from metadata supplied by the sample provider rather than from assay-based typing. General study outcomes and caveats: The amount of clinical and demographic metadata varied by source and participant and was provided uncurated.

Collaborating institutions collected whole blood in K2EDTA tubes following their own protocols. For TCRbeta analysis, collaborators shipped samples in one of three forms: frozen whole blood, isolated PBMCs, or DNA extracted from either of those sample types. The immunoSEQ Assay, a bias-controlled multiplex PCR, was used to amplify TCRbeta CDR3 regions from genomic DNA. On the authors' methods: Within the assay, amplification of reference gene primers was used to estimate how many nucleated cells each sample contained. To quantify the absolute abundance of each unique TCRbeta CDR3 rearrangement, sequence reads were collapsed and filtered. For each sample, productive Simpson clonality was calculated as the square root of Simpson's diversity index across productive rearrangements. Sourced from immuneACCESS, this table was stored by TCRdb with only in-frame sequences that have V and J called. A share of the clones is absent; for the studies checked, an unresolved V gene accounts for under half, and the remainder has no known explanation. That table supplies the V and J calls and clone size; D and trimming were determined from the DNA. The sample table lists under 200,000 clones, roughly 85% of them with a count of one. 4.5% to 5% of the sample belongs to the ten largest clones.

Sequences LNHDA (CDR1) and SQIVND (CDR2) are obtained from the germline V gene (reference sequence). V is pared back by 7 bases and J by 0 bases, with 21 bases lying between the germline termini. The CDR3 runs 17 amino acids, cysteine and phenylalanine included. CDR3 DNA is the only sequence kept; it has 51 bases, read in frame from the first base. To note about this clone: It lacks a known antigen. Within one base of it there is no much larger clone, and no base qualities were kept.

The V and J segments used are TRBV19 and TRBJ2-5; the D gene is perhaps TRBD1, from 6 matching bases. The sample comprised peripheral blood. The origin of this receptor is a woman of 80 years or more with acute or convalescent COVID-19. The CDR3 sequence is CASNSWGHRVDQETQYF. The DNA is as follows: TGTGCCAGTAACTCGTGGGGACACCGGGTGGACCAAGAGACCCAGTACTTC.